This TCR beta chain was captured in a study of cytomegalovirus exposure and HLA in healthy donors. Broader study findings: Sequencing likely produced, as an artifact, a cluster of highly shared sequence variants.

PCR involved 60 Vbeta and 13 Jbeta primers. The repertoire was sequenced with immunoSEQ multiplex PCR; TCRdb's copy has only in-frame clones and lacks some. The data show some 200,000 clones, roughly four fifths seen once. This clone was observed a handful of times. The antigen remains unidentified. V lost 8 bases and J lost 2, with 13 bases in between. The CDR3 covers 14 residues. The germline V gene encodes CDR1 SEHNR and CDR2 FQNEAQ (reference sequence). The J gene is TRBJ1-5, the V gene TRBV7-9; the D gene is possibly TRBD1 (6 bases). The sequence was collected from a young woman in good health and CMV-seronegative. The sequenced material came from PBMCs. Here the CDR3 reads CASGRGNGNQPQHF. The DNA for the CDR3 is TGTGCCAGCGGCAGGGGAAATGGCAATCAGCCCCAGCATTTT.